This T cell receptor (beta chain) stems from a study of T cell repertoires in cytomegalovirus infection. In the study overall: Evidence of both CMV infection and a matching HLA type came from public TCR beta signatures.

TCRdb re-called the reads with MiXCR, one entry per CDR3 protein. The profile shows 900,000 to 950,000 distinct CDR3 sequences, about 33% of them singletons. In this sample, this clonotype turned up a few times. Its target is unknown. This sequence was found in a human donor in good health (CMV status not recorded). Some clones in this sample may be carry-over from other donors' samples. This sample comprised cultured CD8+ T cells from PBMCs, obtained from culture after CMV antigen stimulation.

The DNA for the CDR3 is TGTGCCAGCAGCTCGGACGAAACAGCTGGAAACACCATATATTTT. Its translation is CASSSDETAGNTIYF. This chain links TRBV7-9 with TRBJ1-3, with D hard to call. Germline V gives CDR1 SEHNR, CDR2 FQNEAQ (reference sequence). This CDR3 has 15 amino acids. Trimming cost V 4 bases and J 2 bases, with 12 bases left between them.